One and the same sample provided the 11 T cell receptor beta chains below, sequenced in a study of CD8+CD57+ T cells in acquired aplastic anemia. CD8+CD57+ cell expansion, shown by flow cytometry, had occurred in the patients selected for sequencing. The use of genomic DNA as template underpinned the TCR beta VDJ and CDR3 profiling. TCRdb itself ran the reads through MiXCR, one entry per CDR3 protein. The top ten hold approximately 1.2% of the sample, which has 250,000 to 350,000 distinct CDR3 sequences, about three fifths seen once. The sequenced material came from sorted CD4+, CD8+, or CD8+CD57+ T cells (not recorded which) from PBMCs. The origin of the receptors is a human donor with aplastic anemia.

This clonotype was counted at least ten times. The V and J genes are TRBV6-6 and TRBJ1-2, with D possibly being TRBD1 (6 bases). The CDR3 is 13 amino acids. Trimming pared 10 bases from V and 4 bases from J, leaving 16 bases between. CDR1 MNHNY and CDR2 SVGAGI come from the germline V gene (reference sequence). The CDR3 nucleotides read TGTGCCATACGGGGGGACACTTCCTATGGCTACACCTTC. Encoded protein: CAIRGDTSYGYTF.

The chain employs TRBV5-6 and TRBJ2-7; 7 nucleotides align to TRBD1. Looked up from germline, CDR1 is SGHDT and CDR2 is YYEEEE. The junction had 5 bases not matched to a gene; V was cut back by 3 bases and J by 2 bases. The CDR3 runs 14 residues. This CDR3 reads CASSSGGVTYEQYF. CDR3 sequence (DNA): TGTGCCAGCAGCTCAGGGGGAGTCACCTACGAGCAGTACTTC.

This clonotype was counted ten times or more. The chain couples TRBV7-2 to TRBJ1-2; 7 nucleotides match TRBD1. The CDR3 covers 13 residues. Trimming at V came to 3 bases and at J to 4 bases, leaving 2 bases not matched to a gene. Germline CDR1 is SGHTA and CDR2 is FQGNSA. CDR3 bases: TGTGCCAGCAGCTTGGCAGGGGGCTATGGCTACACCTTC. As protein: CASSLAGGYGYTF.

In its sample, this clonotype was seen a few times. V and J are TRBV10-1 and TRBJ2-1; TRBD1 agrees at 7 bases. The V segment lost 4 bases and the J segment 3 bases; nucleotides outside the gene matches: 3. Germline lookup yields CDR1 WNHNN and CDR2 SYGVQD (reference sequence). This CDR3 has 14 residues. CDR3 DNA: TGCGCCAGCAGTGCAGGACAGGACTACAATGAGCAGTTCTTC. Its translation: CASSAGQDYNEQFF.

In its sample, this clonotype was seen many times. The V call is TRBV5-1, the J call TRBJ1-5, with 7 bases identical to TRBD1. CDR1 and CDR2 from the germline V gene are SGHRS and YFSETQ. V lost 2 bases, J lost 5 bases, and 4 bases stayed unmatched. The CDR3 spans 14 residues. DNA of the CDR3: TGCGCCAGCAGCTTAGGGGGCGCGGATCAGCCCCAGCATTTT. Translated: CASSLGGADQPQHF. Complete variable domain (other parts from reference TRBV5-1 and TRBJ1-5): KAGVTQTPRYLIKTRGQQVTLSCSPISGHRSVSWYQQTPGQGLQFLFEYFSETQRNKGNFPGRFSGRQFSNSRSEMNVSTLELGDSALYLCASSLGGADQPQHFGDGTRLSIL.

This clonotype showed up just once. V gene TRBV19 combines with J gene TRBJ1-1, with a possible D match to TRBD1 (5 bases). The CDR3 contains 15 residues. Germline V gene sequence: CDR1 LNHDA, CDR2 SQIVND (reference sequence). V was trimmed by 10 bases and J by 2 bases, leaving 20 bases between them. In DNA form, the CDR3 reads TGTGCCACAACGGGGCGAGTTATCGCAAACACTGAAGCTTTCTTT. It is translated as CATTGRVIANTEAFF.

This clonotype has a handful of counts. The chain is built from TRBV20-1 and TRBJ1-5, with D unresolved. Looked up from germline, CDR1 is DFQATT and CDR2 is SNEGSKA (reference sequence). The V end was cut by 6 bases, the J end by 7 bases, with 10 bases between. The length of the CDR3 is 11 residues. The chain's CDR3 is CSAPGIQPQHF. CDR3 DNA: TGCAGTGCCCCAGGAATCCAGCCCCAGCATTTT.

V usage is TRBV2 and J usage is TRBJ1-2; D uncertain. This CDR3 has 13 residues. The ends were cut back, 1 base at V and 6 bases at J, with 9 bases in the middle. Looked up from germline, CDR1 is SNHLY and CDR2 is FYNNEI. The CDR3 loop is CASSEGTRHGYTF. CDR3 DNA sequence: TGTGCCAGCAGTGAAGGGACCCGACATGGCTACACCTTC.

This clonotype showed up many times. The chain carries TRBV10-3 and TRBJ2-3; no definite D call. V lost 0 bases to trimming and J lost 2 bases, with 6 bases between them. There are 14 residues in the CDR3. Germline V gives CDR1 ENHRY, CDR2 SYGVKD. CDR3 DNA: TGTGCCATCAGTGAGTCAGGCACCACAGATACGCAGTATTTT. Its protein is CAISESGTTDTQYF.

Comment on this clonotype: A much larger clone sits a single nucleotide away, making a read error possible. This chain connects TRBV3-1 to TRBJ1-2; no clear D gene. The CDR3 contains 14 residues. CDR1 LGHDT and CDR2 YNNKEL come from the germline V gene (reference sequence). CDR3 in amino acids: CANSQGATMVGYTF. CDR3 in DNA: TGTGCCAACAGCCAAGGTGCCACAATGGTAGGCTACACCTTC.

This chain joins TRBV24-1 and TRBJ2-7; the match to TRBD1 covers 8 bases. V dropped 5 bases and J dropped 3; count of bases not matched to a gene: 8. The germline gives CDR1 KGHDR, CDR2 SFDVKD. The CDR3 has 15 amino acids. The CDR3 nucleotides are TGTGCCACCAGTGCTTGGACAGGGAGGATCTACGAGCAGTACTTC. Protein product: CATSAWTGRIYEQYF.